This T cell receptor (beta chain) was found in a study of T cells in Graves' hyperthyroidism and ophthalmopathy (dated by TCRdb to the late 2010s). Notes on the research overall: Peripheral blood was collected at initial diagnosis, before any treatment. A discovery cohort of about 100 patients, 43 with Graves' ophthalmopathy and about 58 with stable Graves' hyperthyroidism, was used to find distinguishing TCR V-J signatures. Whether ophthalmopathy could be predicted prospectively was tested in an independent validation cohort made up of roughly 19 hyperthyroidism patients plus 17 patients who later progressed to ophthalmopathy. The roughly 90 discovery patients were divided at random into training and test sets in a 7:3 ratio. The study also compared thyroid tissue and blood T-cell repertoires from about six Graves' hyperthyroidism patients. Once sampling was done, hyperthyroidism patients were given methimazole at a starting dose of 30 mg daily, whereas ophthalmopathy patients were given high-dose intravenous methylprednisolone. The paper reports TCR Vbeta CDR3 sequencing of approximately 140 peripheral blood samples: approximately 41 ophthalmopathy, 75 to 80 hyperthyroidism and approximately 17 progressor patients.

TCR beta CDR3 regions were amplified from RNA transcripts. The TCR CDR3 was subjected to a first round of RT-PCR using the HTBI primer set and the Qiagen OneStep RT-PCR kit. Libraries were constructed in a second round of multiplex PCR, after which size selection and purification were carried out. Libraries were sequenced paired-end with 100 bp reads on an Illumina HiSeq2000. Turning to the authors' computational methods: SOAPnuke was used to process the raw data, throwing out any read that contained adapters or uncalled bases, had a mean Phred below 15, or lacked an exact constant-primer or identifier match. High-quality paired reads were merged with COPE v1.2.5, and unique nucleotide sequences were defined as clonotypes. MiTCR v1.1 was used to align the clonotypes against IMGT TRBV, TRBD and TRBJ reference segments. Only V-J combinations with frequency above 0.0001, covering roughly 99% of repertoires, were analysed. The TCS score was defined as F50 (clonal expansion) divided by E x V (chaos), with BLOSUM62-based TCRdist calculated between CDR3 peptides within each V-J. Welch's t-statistics and random forest reduced fewer than 550 V-J features to around 14, which were used in a naive Bayes classifier (R e1071). TCRdb's own reprocessing of the public reads used fastp at Q25 and MiXCR and kept productive beta chains. All rows with the same CDR3 protein become a single entry with the most common DNA and genes. The V and J calls come from TCRdb's annotation, not from the publication. For this sample there are 530,000 or so distinct CDR3 sequences; around 22% appear just once. The ten largest clones capture roughly 12% of the sample.

Moderately to severely active disease, a Clinical Activity Score of at least 3, a NOSPECS grade of at least 4, and a duration under 3 months were present in ophthalmopathy patients. Any patient with an uncontrolled infection, another autoimmune disease, pregnancy or lactation was excluded. Diagnoses relied on clinical symptoms, serum thyroxine and TRAb, thyroid ultrasound and orbital computed tomography. PBMCs were separated from approximately 10 ml of fresh peripheral blood using Ficoll-Paque density gradient centrifugation. Total RNA was extracted with Trizol reagent, and quality was checked on an Agilent 2100 Bioanalyzer. In this sample, this clonotype turned up many times. Its antigen is not yet known. No clone much larger than this one lies a single base away; base qualities are absent. Broader findings and caveats from the paper: Sample size was not statistically predetermined, and blinding of investigators to group allocation was not performed. During validation, the model predicted progression to ophthalmopathy a median of approximately 6 months ahead of onset, with around 65% sensitivity and less than 85% specificity. Ophthalmopathy was separated from stable hyperthyroidism by a 13 V-J signature model, with approximately 90% sensitivity and about 84% specificity obtained in cross-validation and 80%/75% obtained in testing. Blood samples also contained most of the expanded thyroid clonotypes (frequency above 0.001), which suggests that blood repertoires may reflect thyroid immune responses.

CDR1 SQVTM and CDR2 ANQGSEA are derived from the germline V gene. Germline trimming amounts to 6 bases on V and 4 bases on J, with 9 as the count of junction bases outside the gene matches. Its CDR3 holds 14 amino acids, cysteine through phenylalanine. The retained sequence is limited to the CDR3, 42 bases, with the frame set at the first base. Sequencing was done on a sample of blood. The clonotype originates from a woman in her 30s with Graves' ophthalmopathy. Recombination connected TRBV29-1 to TRBJ1-2; a stretch of 9 junction bases matches TRBD1. The CDR3 protein sequence reads: CSVAAGQGSYGYTF. The DNA sequence is as follows: TGCAGCGTGGCGGCCGGACAGGGGAGCTATGGCTACACCTTC.